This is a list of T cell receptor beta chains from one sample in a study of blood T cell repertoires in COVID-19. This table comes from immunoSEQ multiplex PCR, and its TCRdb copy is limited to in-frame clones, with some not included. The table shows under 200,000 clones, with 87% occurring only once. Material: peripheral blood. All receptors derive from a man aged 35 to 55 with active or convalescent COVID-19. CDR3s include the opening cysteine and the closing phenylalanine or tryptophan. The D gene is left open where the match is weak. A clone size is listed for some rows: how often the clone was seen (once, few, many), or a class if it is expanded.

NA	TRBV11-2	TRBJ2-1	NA	CASSPAGSLRVYNEQFF	TGTGCCAGCAGCCCAGCCGGCAGTCTTCGGGTCTACAATGAGCAGTTCTTC
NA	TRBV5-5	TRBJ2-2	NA	CASSLEDSGELFF	TGTGCCAGCAGCTTGGAGGACAGCGGGGAGCTGTTTTTT
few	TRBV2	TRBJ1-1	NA	CASSEVVGTRGNTEAFF	TGTGCCAGCAGTGAAGTCGTCGGGACAAGGGGGAACACTGAAGCTTTCTTT
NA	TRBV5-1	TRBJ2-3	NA	CASAPRAGEDTQYF	TGCGCCAGCGCCCCTCGGGCAGGGGAAGATACGCAGTATTTT
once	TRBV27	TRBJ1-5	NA	CASSPVTGPQHF	TGTGCCAGCAGTCCGGTAACTGGGCCCCAGCATTTT
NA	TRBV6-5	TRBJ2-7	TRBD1	CASSRPGTGPDEQYF	TGTGCCAGCAGTCGACCCGGGACAGGACCTGACGAGCAGTACTTC
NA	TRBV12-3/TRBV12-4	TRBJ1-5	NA	CASRQAAAQPQHF	TGTGCCAGCAGACAGGCGGCCGCTCAGCCCCAGCATTTT
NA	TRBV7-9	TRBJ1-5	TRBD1	CASSPSRQGHQPQHF	TGTGCCAGCAGCCCATCGAGACAGGGGCATCAGCCCCAGCATTTT
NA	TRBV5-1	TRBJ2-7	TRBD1	CASSLNTGTGSEEQYF	TGCGCCAGCAGCCTGAATACCGGGACAGGGTCTGAAGAGCAGTACTTC
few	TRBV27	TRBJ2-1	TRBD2	CASGLAGGNEQFF	TGTGCCAGCGGTCTAGCGGGGGGGAATGAGCAGTTCTTC
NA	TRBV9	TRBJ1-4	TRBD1	CASSAGIGGAYEKLFF	TGTGCCAGCAGCGCGGGAATAGGGGGCGCCTATGAAAAACTGTTTTTT
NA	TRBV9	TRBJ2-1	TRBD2	CASSPRGGNGNEQFF	TGTGCCAGCAGCCCCCGCGGGGGTAATGGCAATGAGCAGTTCTTC
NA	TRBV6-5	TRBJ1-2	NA	CASSRTDPPYGYTF	TGTGCCAGCAGTAGGACAGATCCTCCCTATGGCTACACCTTC
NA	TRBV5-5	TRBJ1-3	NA	CASSLVTVGNTIYF	TGTGCCAGCAGCTTGGTTACAGTAGGAAACACCATATATTTT
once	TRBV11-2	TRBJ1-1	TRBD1	CASSLDRGGWTEAFF	TGTGCCAGCAGCTTAGATCGAGGGGGCTGGACTGAAGCTTTCTTT
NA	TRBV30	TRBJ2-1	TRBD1	CAWSADRPTYNEQFF	TGTGCCTGGAGTGCGGACAGGCCAACCTACAATGAGCAGTTCTTC
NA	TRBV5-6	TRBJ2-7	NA	CASSLTGYEQYF	TGTGCCAGCAGCTTGACTGGTTACGAGCAGTACTTC
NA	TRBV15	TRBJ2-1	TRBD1	CATSYRDRTYNEQFF	TGTGCCACCAGCTACAGGGACAGAACCTACAATGAGCAGTTCTTC
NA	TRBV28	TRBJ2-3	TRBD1	CASSLRTGGNTQYF	TGTGCCAGCAGCCTACGGACAGGGGGAAATACGCAGTATTTT
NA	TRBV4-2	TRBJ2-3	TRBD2	CASSPITSGGPSADTQYF	TGTGCCAGCAGCCCGATCACTAGCGGGGGCCCTTCAGCAGATACGCAGTATTTT
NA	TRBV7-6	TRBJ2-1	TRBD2	CASSFPRLAGGPYEQFF	TGTGCCAGCAGCTTCCCGAGGTTAGCGGGGGGCCCTTACGAGCAGTTCTTC
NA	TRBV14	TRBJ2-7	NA	CASSQGGDYEQYF	TGTGCCAGCAGCCAAGGCGGTGACTACGAGCAGTACTTC
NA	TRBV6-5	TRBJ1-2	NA	CASSYWQGAGYTF	TGTGCCAGCAGTTACTGGCAGGGCGCTGGCTACACCTTC
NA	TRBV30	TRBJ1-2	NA	CACARQASFNYGYTF	TGTGCCTGCGCCAGACAGGCTAGTTTTAACTATGGCTACACCTTC
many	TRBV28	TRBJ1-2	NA	CASSYIASRGYTF	TGTGCCAGCAGTTATATAGCCTCTCGGGGCTACACCTTC
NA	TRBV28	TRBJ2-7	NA	CASSLGTLYEQYF	TGTGCCAGCAGTTTAGGGACACTCTACGAGCAGTACTTC
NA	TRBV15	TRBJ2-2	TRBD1	CATSRDRGPTGELFF	TGTGCCACCAGCAGAGACAGGGGGCCCACCGGGGAGCTGTTTTTT
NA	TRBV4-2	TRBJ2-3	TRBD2	CASSPQLAGSTDTQYF	TGTGCCAGCAGCCCCCAACTAGCGGGGAGCACAGATACGCAGTATTTT
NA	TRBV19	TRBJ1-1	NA	CASTDRGDTVAAFF	TGTGCCAGTACCGATAGAGGGGACACAGTGGCAGCTTTCTTT
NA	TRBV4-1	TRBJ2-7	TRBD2	CASSVRLAEAYEQYF	TGCGCCAGCAGCGTAAGACTAGCGGAAGCCTACGAGCAGTACTTC
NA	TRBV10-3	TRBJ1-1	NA	CAISESNGDFTEAFF	TGTGCCATCAGTGAGTCGAATGGGGACTTCACTGAAGCTTTCTTT
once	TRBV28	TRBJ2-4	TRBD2	CASSFAGGAKNIQYF	TGTGCCAGCAGTTTCGCGGGGGGAGCCAAAAACATTCAGTACTTC
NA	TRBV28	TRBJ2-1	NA	CASSSLRGFNEQFF	TGTGCCAGCAGTTCCCTTCGCGGGTTTAATGAGCAGTTCTTC
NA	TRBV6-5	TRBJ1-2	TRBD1	CASSYSTGDGYGYTF	TGTGCCAGCAGTTACTCGACAGGGGATGGCTATGGCTACACCTTC
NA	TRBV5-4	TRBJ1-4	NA	CASSSTGNEKLFF	TGTGCCAGCAGCTCCACAGGGAATGAAAAACTGTTTTTT
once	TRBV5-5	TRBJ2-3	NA	CASSPGTDTQYF	TGTGCCAGCAGCCCCGGCACAGATACGCAGTATTTT
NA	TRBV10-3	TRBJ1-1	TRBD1	CAISAGTGATEAFF	TGTGCCATCAGTGCCGGGACAGGGGCCACTGAAGCTTTCTTT
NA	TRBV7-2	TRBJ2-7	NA	CASSLMGSSYEQYF	TGTGCCAGCAGCTTAATGGGGAGCTCCTACGAGCAGTACTTC
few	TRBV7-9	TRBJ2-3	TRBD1	CASSPRGPDTQYF	TGTGCCAGCAGCCCTAGGGGGCCAGATACGCAGTATTTT
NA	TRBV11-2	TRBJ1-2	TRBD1	CASASGTGGLGYYGYTF	TGTGCCAGCGCCTCGGGGACAGGGGGGCTCGGATACTATGGCTACACCTTC
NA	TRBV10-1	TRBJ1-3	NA	CARRKQGRTGNTIYF	TGCGCCAGGAGAAAACAGGGTCGTACAGGAAACACCATATATTTT